Here is one TCR beta chain with its context. This entry comes from a study of blood T cell repertoires in COVID-19. Overall study context: Researchers got acute and convalescent COVID-19 samples from the United States, Italy and Spain. PBMCs, B-cell-depleted T cells, or T cells provided the cDNA or gDNA that made up the material.

Germline CDR1 is SGHAT and CDR2 is FQDESV (reference sequence). This CDR3 is 13 amino acids long. V was cut by 5 bases and J by 5 bases, with 12 bases left in between. In the original processing: Amplifying reference gene primers gave estimates of nucleated cell counts. Sequencing used immunoSEQ multiplex PCR; TCRdb keeps in-frame clones, though not all of them. That table is the source of V, J and clone size, and D and trimming were worked out from the DNA. Seen here are over 300,000 clones, 80% to 90% observed once, and the top ten hold over 1%. The receptor's source is a man aged 35 to 55 with acute or convalescent COVID-19. This chain joins TRBV11-1 and TRBJ1-2, with D possibly TRBD1 on 6 matching bases. Specimen: peripheral blood. The CDR3 here is CASSPDRHYGYTF. CDR3 DNA: TGTGCCAGCAGCCCCGACAGGCATTATGGCTACACCTTC.